The next 10 T cell receptor beta chains were all read from a single sample in a study of T cells in Graves' hyperthyroidism and ophthalmopathy. Amplified regions were TCR beta CDR3 sequences from RNA transcripts. The TCR CDR3 was amplified in a first-round RT-PCR using the HTBI primer set. One entry per CDR3 protein, called by TCRdb with MiXCR from the multiplex PCR reads. This sample carries approximately 610,000 distinct CDR3 sequences, roughly 15% of them seen once, and the ten largest clones take around 4.5%. Sample: blood. The receptors stem from a middle-aged woman with Graves' ophthalmopathy.

This clonotype was picked up many times. The CDR3 region has the DNA TGCAGCGTTGTAGGCCCCGGGGGGAACACTGAAGCTTTCTTT. It yields the protein CSVVGPGGNTEAFF. The chain recombines TRBV29-1 with TRBJ1-1, with TRBD1 as a possible D gene (5 bases). Germline CDR1 is SQVTM and CDR2 is ANQGSEA. The CDR3 sequence is 14 residues long. Trimming took off 4 bases at V and 1 base at J, with 13 bases between the two ends.

This clonotype was seen ten or more times. This chain joins TRBV20-1 and TRBJ2-5; D tentatively fits TRBD1 or TRBD2 (5 bases each). With 3 bases removed from V and 2 bases from J, the gap between germline ends came to 13 bases. This CDR3 is built from 14 residues. CDR1 is DFQATT, CDR2 SNEGSKA, per germline (reference sequence). The chain's CDR3 is CSASPGTTQETQYF. The DNA of the CDR3 is TGCAGTGCTAGTCCCGGGACCACACAAGAGACCCAGTACTTC.

The chain carries TRBV30 and TRBJ2-5; D possibly corresponds to TRBD1 (6 bases). The CDR3 is 16 amino acids. The V and J ends lost 3 bases and 4 bases respectively, with 21 bases between them. In germline, CDR1 is GTSNPN, CDR2 SVGIG (reference sequence). For the CDR3, the DNA is TGTGCCTGGAGGGGGAGTCAGGGGCGACCAAGAGAGACCCAGTACTTC. This translates into CAWRGSQGRPRETQYF.

This clonotype was found many times. The chain links TRBV7-8 to TRBJ2-5; D is undetermined. The CDR3 runs 14 residues. Between the trimmed V and J ends, which lost 1 base and 1 base, there was a span of 7 bases. Germline CDR1 SGHVS, CDR2 FQNEAQ. The CDR3 region is CASSLESAQETQYF. DNA of the CDR3: TGTGCCAGCAGCTTAGAGTCAGCCCAAGAGACCCAGTACTTC. Full variable domain (remainder filled in from reference TRBV7-8 and TRBJ2-5): GAGVSQSPRYKVAKRGQDVALRCDPISGHVSLFWYQQALGQGPEFLTYFQNEAQLDKSGLPSDRFFAERPEGSVSTLKIQRTQQEDSAVYLCASSLESAQETQYFGPGTRLLVL.

The sample holds many counts of this clonotype. This chain uses TRBV5-1 with TRBJ2-7; D is tentatively TRBD1 or TRBD2 (5 bases each). This CDR3 has 15 amino acids. Germline V CDR1 and CDR2: SGHRS, YFSETQ. V gave up 1 base and J gave up 3 bases, with 14 bases separating them. CDR3 region: CASSLRAGTGYEQYF. The CDR3, as DNA: TGCGCCAGCAGCTTGAGAGCCGGGACGGGCTACGAGCAGTACTTC.

This clonotype showed up many times. V usage is TRBV6-2 or TRBV6-3 and J usage is TRBJ2-2, with 11 bases lining up with TRBD2. The CDR3 covers 19 residues. The germline gives CDR1 MNHEY, CDR2 SVGEGT. Trimming at V came to 0 bases and at J to 6 bases, leaving 12 bases not matched to a gene. CDR3 sequence: CASSYSGPGLAVVAGELFF. The CDR3 region has the DNA TGTGCCAGCAGTTACTCGGGACCGGGACTAGCGGTAGTCGCCGGGGAGCTGTTTTTT.

This clonotype appeared a few times. CDR3 residues: CASSAYRGLAFF. The CDR3 DNA follows: TGTGCCAGCAGCGCCTACAGGGGGCTAGCTTTCTTT. V and J are TRBV13 and TRBJ1-1; 9 nucleotides line up with TRBD1. The V gene's germline CDR1 is PRHDT and CDR2 FYEKMQ (reference sequence). CDR3 size: 12 residues. The V and J ends lost 5 bases and 10 bases, in that order; junction bases with no gene match: 5.

This clonotype has at least ten counts. J is TRBJ2-2 and V is TRBV6-2 or TRBV6-3; 7 bases are shared with TRBD1. Germline trimming cut 6 bases from V and 0 bases from J; bases unmatched to any gene: 4. CDR1 and CDR2 from the germline V gene are MNHEY and SVGEGT. CDR3 length: 15 residues. CDR3 sequence reads: CASSLQGTNTGELFF. The CDR3 DNA reads TGTGCCAGCAGCCTACAGGGGACGAACACCGGGGAGCTGTTTTTT.

V is TRBV12-3 or TRBV12-4 and J is TRBJ1-5; possibly TRBD1 for D (6 bases). V lost 5 bases to trimming and J lost 7 bases, with 24 bases between them. This CDR3 is built from 17 residues. The CDR3 DNA reads TGTGCCAGCAGTCTGACAGGCCTAGTCGCCCAACGGCAGCCCCAGCATTTT. It is translated as CASSLTGLVAQRQPQHF.

This clonotype was seen only a few times. CDR3 nucleotides: TGTGCCAGCAGCGTAGGTGTCGGACTGTGGGCCAACGTCCTGACTTTC. This gives the protein CASSVGVGLWANVLTF. The chain joins TRBV9 to TRBJ2-6, with a tentative D call TRBD2 (5 bases). V was pared by 0 bases and J by 5 bases, with 12 bases between. The CDR3 contains 16 residues. Germline V lookup: CDR1 SGDLS, CDR2 YYNGEE. Filled out from reference TRBV9 and TRBJ2-6, the complete variable domain reads DSGVTQTPKHLITATGQRVTLRCSPRSGDLSVYWYQQSLDQGLQFLIQYYNGEERAKGNILERFSAQQFPDLHSELNLSSLELGDSALYFCASSVGVGLWANVLTFGAGSRLTVL.